This note documents a single T cell receptor (beta chain) sequence. Germline V gene lookup returns CDR1 LGHNT and CDR2 FRNRAP. V shed 5 bases, J shed 7 bases, and the junction held 10 bases outside the gene matches. The CDR3 is made up of 14 amino acids. As processed by the authors: The assay estimated nucleated cells by amplifying reference gene primers. The table came from immunoSEQ multiplex PCR; TCRdb's copy has only in-frame clones and leaves some out. That table furnishes V, J and clone size, whereas the DNA furnished D and trimming. The sample records fewer than 300,000 clones, approximately 86% being singletons. The sample comes from a study of blood T cell repertoires in COVID-19. Study-level information: Whether acute or convalescent, the COVID-19 samples came from the United States, Italy and Spain. PBMCs, B-cell-depleted T cells, or T cells provided the cDNA or gDNA that made up the material.

Sequences were obtained from peripheral blood. V and J are TRBV12-5 and TRBJ2-5; 7 bases line up with TRBD2. This TCR was sampled from a man aged 35-49 years who had recovered from COVID-19. Here the CDR3 DNA reads TGTGCTAGTGGTCCCGGGACTCCGGGGGGGACCCAGTACTTC. Residues: CASGPGTPGGTQYF.